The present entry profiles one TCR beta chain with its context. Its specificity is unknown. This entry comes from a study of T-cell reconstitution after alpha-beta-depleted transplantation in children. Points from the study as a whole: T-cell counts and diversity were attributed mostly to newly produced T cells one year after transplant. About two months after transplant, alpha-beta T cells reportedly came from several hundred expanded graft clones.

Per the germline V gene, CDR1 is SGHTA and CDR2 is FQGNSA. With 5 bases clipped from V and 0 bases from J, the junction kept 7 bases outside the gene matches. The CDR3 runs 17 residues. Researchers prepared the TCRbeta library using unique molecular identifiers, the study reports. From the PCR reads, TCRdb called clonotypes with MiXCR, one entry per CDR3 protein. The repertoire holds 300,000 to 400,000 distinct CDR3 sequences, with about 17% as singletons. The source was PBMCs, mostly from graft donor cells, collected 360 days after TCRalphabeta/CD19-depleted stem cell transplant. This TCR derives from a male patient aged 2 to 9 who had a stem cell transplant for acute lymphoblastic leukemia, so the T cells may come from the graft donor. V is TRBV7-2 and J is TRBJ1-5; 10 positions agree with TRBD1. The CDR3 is CASSQDRGDYSNQPQHF. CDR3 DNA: TGTGCCAGCAGCCAGGACAGGGGGGATTATAGCAATCAGCCCCAGCATTTT.